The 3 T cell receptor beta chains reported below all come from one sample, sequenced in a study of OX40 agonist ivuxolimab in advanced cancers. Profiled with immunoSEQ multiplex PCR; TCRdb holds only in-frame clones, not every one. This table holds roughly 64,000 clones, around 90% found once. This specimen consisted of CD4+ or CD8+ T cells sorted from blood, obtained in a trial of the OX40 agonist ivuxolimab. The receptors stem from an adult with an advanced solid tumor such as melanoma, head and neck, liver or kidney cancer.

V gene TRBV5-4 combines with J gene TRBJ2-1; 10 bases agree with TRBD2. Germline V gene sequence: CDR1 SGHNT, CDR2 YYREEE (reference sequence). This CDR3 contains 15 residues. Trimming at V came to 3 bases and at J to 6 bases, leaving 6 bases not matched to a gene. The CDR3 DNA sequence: TGTGCCAGCAGCTATAGGACTAGCGGAGCCAATGAGCAGTTCTTC. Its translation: CASSYRTSGANEQFF.

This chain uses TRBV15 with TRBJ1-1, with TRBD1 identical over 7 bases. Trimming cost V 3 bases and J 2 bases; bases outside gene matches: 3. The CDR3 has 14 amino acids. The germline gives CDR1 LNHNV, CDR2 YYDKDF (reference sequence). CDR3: CATSRWDRNTEAFF. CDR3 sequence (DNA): TGTGCCACCAGCAGGTGGGACAGAAACACTGAAGCTTTCTTT.

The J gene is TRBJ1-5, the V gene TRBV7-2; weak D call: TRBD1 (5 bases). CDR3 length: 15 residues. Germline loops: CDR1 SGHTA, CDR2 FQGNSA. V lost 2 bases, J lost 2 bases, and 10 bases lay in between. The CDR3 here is CASSLFQGGNQPQHF. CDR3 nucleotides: TGTGCCAGCAGCTTATTCCAGGGAGGCAATCAGCCCCAGCATTTT.